This T cell receptor (beta chain) was observed in a study of long-term antiretroviral therapy in people with HIV. Worth noting for this clone: The antigen is undetermined.

Study results and caveats: Clones that expanded before ART (that is, prior to treatment) dominated the repertoire at all time points. Post-ART diversity increased but stayed below transplant donor controls.

Samples were assayed with immunoSEQ v3.0 at survey level. TCRdb's table, derived via immunoSEQ multiplex PCR, lists solely in-frame clones and lacks some. The table includes around 27,000 clones, around 79% detected once. Germline CDR1 reads WNHNN; CDR2 reads SYGVQD (reference sequence). Deletions cut 4 bases from V and 3 bases from J, with 6 bases between. This CDR3 has 13 residues. The clonotype comes from a woman aged 25 to 39 with HIV. Specimen: unsorted PBMCs, collected 1.1 years before starting antiretroviral therapy. The chain uses TRBV10-1 and TRBJ2-2; D might be TRBD1 (5 bases). CDR3 nucleotide sequence: TGCGCCAGCAGTGCCAGGGACACCGGGGAGCTGTTTTTT. It translates to CASSARDTGELFF.